A single sample gave rise to the 15 T cell receptor beta chains below, sequenced in a study of cytomegalovirus exposure and HLA in healthy donors. 13 Jbeta primers and 60 Vbeta primers were used for the PCR. Method: immunoSEQ multiplex PCR; TCRdb's copy keeps in-frame clones and lacks some. Of some 190,000 clones listed, around 80% are singletons. Sequencing was carried out using PBMCs. The receptors come from a man aged 18 to 35 in good health and CMV-seronegative.

This clone was observed once. This chain links TRBV12-5 with TRBJ1-1; D is perhaps TRBD1 (5 bases). The CDR3 length is 15 residues. The germline V gene has CDR1 LGHNT and CDR2 FRNRAP. V lost 2 bases, J lost 4 bases, and 14 bases lay in between. The CDR3 here is CASGLYFGGTTEAFF. The CDR3 DNA is TGTGCTAGTGGTTTGTATTTTGGGGGGACCACTGAAGCTTTCTTT.

The rearrangement links TRBV11-3 to TRBJ2-3; D may be TRBD2 (6 bases). V was trimmed by 5 bases and J by 0 bases, leaving 15 bases between them. From germline, CDR1 is SGHNT and CDR2 YENEEA. The CDR3 is 16 residues long. CDR3 nucleotides: TGTGCCAGCAGCCCGAACCCACTAGCTAGCACAGATACGCAGTATTTT. It encodes CASSPNPLASTDTQYF.

This rearrangement joins TRBV30 to TRBJ2-6; TRBD2 is a possible D gene (6 bases). Trimming shortened V by 0 bases and J by 13 bases, and 13 bases separated the two germline ends. This CDR3 contains 13 residues. Per the germline V gene, CDR1 is GTSNPN and CDR2 is SVGIG (reference sequence). This CDR3 is CAWSVISGGVLTF. The CDR3 DNA reads as TGTGCCTGGAGTGTAATCAGTGGGGGGGTCCTGACTTTC.

The genes are TRBV7-8 and TRBJ2-2; D is possibly TRBD1 (5 bases). CDR3 length: 18 amino acids. The germline gives CDR1 SGHVS, CDR2 FQNEAQ. The ends were cut back, 6 bases at V and 3 bases at J, with 23 bases in the middle. CDR3 DNA: TGTGCCAGCAGTTCCCACGTCCAGGGCGCCAGCGACACCGGGGAGCTGTTTTTT. Its translation is CASSSHVQGASDTGELFF.

V gene TRBV6-5 combines with J gene TRBJ2-1, with TRBD2 identical over 14 bases. Unmatched junction bases numbered 2, after V lost 6 bases and J lost 7 bases. The CDR3 has 14 amino acids. CDR1 MNHEY and CDR2 SVGAGI come from the germline V gene. CDR3 region: CASRRTSGGNEQFF. The CDR3 nucleotides read TGTGCCAGCAGACGGACTAGCGGGGGGAATGAGCAGTTCTTC.

The chain links TRBV5-4 to TRBJ1-4; TRBD1 is a possible D gene (6 bases). V lost 7 bases to trimming and J lost 8 bases, with 21 bases between them. The CDR3 consists of 15 residues. Germline V gene lookup returns CDR1 SGHNT and CDR2 YYREEE (reference sequence). CDR3 sequence: CASSGGGLREEKLFF. CDR3 coding DNA: TGTGCCAGCTCCGGGGGGGGCCTCCGGGAAGAAAAACTGTTTTTT.

The V and J genes are TRBV28 and TRBJ1-2; TRBD1 aligns across 7 bases. The germline gives CDR1 MDHEN, CDR2 SYDVKM. Trimming removed 2 bases from V and 4 bases from J; junction bases left unmatched: 10. This CDR3 has 16 residues. The chain's CDR3 is CASSLPRGQASYGYTF. CDR3 in DNA: TGTGCCAGCAGTTTACCCCGCGGACAGGCCTCCTATGGCTACACCTTC.

Comment on this clone: The junction shows a germline mismatch at one end, possibly a read error. The V gene is TRBV7-7, the J gene TRBJ2-5; TRBD1 is a possible D gene (6 bases). This CDR3 has 14 amino acids. Germline V lookup: CDR1 SSHAT, CDR2 FNYEAQ (reference sequence). The DNA for the CDR3 is TGTGCTAGCAGCCTGGGACATAACCAAGAGACCCAGTACTTC. As protein: CASSLGHNQETQYF.

The chain links TRBV5-1 to TRBJ2-5, with no clear D. The J call may be wrong; the DNA end is better matched by TRBJ2-7. The CDR3 runs to 13 residues. Per the germline V gene, CDR1 is SGHRS and CDR2 is YFSETQ. CDR3 sequence (DNA): TGCGCCAGCCAAGTTTCCCAGGCGAACGAGCAGTACTTC. Translating gives CASQVSQANEQYF.

Concerning this clone itself: Lacking the conserved final phenylalanine or tryptophan, this CDR3 likely reflects a read error. This chain uses TRBV11-2 with TRBJ2-7; TRBD2 agrees at 9 bases. The V and J ends lost 2 bases and 4 bases, in that order; junction bases with no gene match: 0. The CDR3 is made up of 13 amino acids. CDR1 is SGHAT, CDR2 FQNNGV, per germline. CDR3 sequence reads: CASSLLAGYEQYL. The CDR3 nucleotides are TGTGCCAGCAGCTTACTAGCGGGATACGAGCAGTACCTC.

This chain links TRBV5-1 with TRBJ1-2, with a tentative D call TRBD1 (5 bases). This CDR3 has 14 residues. Germline CDR1 is SGHRS and CDR2 is YFSETQ. V was clipped by 4 bases and J by 0 bases, with 10 bases between them. The CDR3 DNA reads as TGCGCCAGCAGCCCGGAAGGGGCTAACTATGGCTACACCTTC. Encoded protein: CASSPEGANYGYTF.

The gene calls are TRBV7-9 and TRBJ2-3, with 10 bases lining up with TRBD2. Unmatched junction bases numbered 3, after V lost 10 bases and J lost 2 bases. This CDR3 has 13 residues. Per the germline V gene, CDR1 is SEHNR and CDR2 is FQNEAQ (reference sequence). As DNA, the CDR3 is TGTGCCACTAGCGGGGGACTCACAGATACGCAGTATTTT. This encodes CATSGGLTDTQYF.

The chain has TRBV7-9 and TRBJ2-7, with 11 bases aligning to TRBD2. Germline trimming cut 5 bases from V and 4 bases from J; bases unmatched to any gene: 10. In germline, CDR1 is SEHNR, CDR2 FQNEAQ (reference sequence). The CDR3 covers 16 residues. The CDR3 reads CASSEIAGGLRYEQYF. The CDR3 coding sequence is TGTGCCAGCAGCGAGATAGCGGGGGGGCTTAGGTACGAGCAGTACTTC.

This clone came up a few times. The chain employs TRBV2 and TRBJ1-1; D call uncertain. The CDR3 totals 13 residues. Trimming took off 2 bases at V and 3 bases at J, with 7 bases between the two ends. Germline V CDR1 and CDR2: SNHLY, FYNNEI. CDR3 region: CASSERRDTEAFF. In DNA, the CDR3 is TGTGCCAGCAGTGAACGACGGGACACTGAAGCTTTCTTT.

V gene TRBV11-2 combines with J gene TRBJ2-3; perhaps TRBD2 as D (5 bases). V shed 3 bases and J shed 4 bases, with 11 bases lying between them. Looked up from germline, CDR1 is SGHAT and CDR2 is FQNNGV. The CDR3 consists of 14 residues. The CDR3 nucleotides are TGTGCCAGCAGCTTTTCGGCGGGTTCAGATACGCAGTATTTT. Translating it yields CASSFSAGSDTQYF.